These T cell receptor beta chains were read from a single sample in a study of T cells in Graves' hyperthyroidism and ophthalmopathy. Each CDR3 protein gets one entry after TCRdb re-called the multiplex PCR reads with MiXCR. The sample contains 550,000 to 600,000 distinct CDR3 sequences, 13% to 15% of which appear only once. Sequencing used blood. The source of these receptors is a young woman with Graves' ophthalmopathy. Each CDR3 is given without its conserved first and last residue.

length: 15; J: TRBJ2-1; V: TRBV11-3; CDR3: ASSTYSGRVSYNEQF
length: 12; J: TRBJ1-6; V: TRBV12-3/TRBV12-4; CDR3: ASSQDSSNSPLH
length: 15; J: TRBJ1-3; V: TRBV10-3; CDR3: AISGGLQLSSGNTIY
length: 13; J: TRBJ2-1; V: TRBV30; CDR3: ACRTSGRAYNEQF
length: 13; J: TRBJ1-3; V: TRBV18; CDR3: ASSPGPRSGNTIY
length: 13; J: TRBJ2-1; V: TRBV6-1; CDR3: ASSERTSGINEQF
length: 13; J: TRBJ1-2; V: TRBV20-1; CDR3: SAKKSGVLLYGYT
length: 12; J: TRBJ2-1; V: TRBV30; CDR3: AWSVRSWGNEQF
length: 14; J: TRBJ1-5; V: TRBV19; CDR3: ASSIESGNSNQPQH
length: 9; J: TRBJ1-1; V: TRBV28; CDR3: ASSFFQGAF
length: 11; J: TRBJ1-5; V: TRBV24-1; CDR3: ATSETGSQPQH
length: 12; J: TRBJ2-7; V: TRBV19; CDR3: ASSQRQGAYEQY
length: 13; J: TRBJ2-3; V: TRBV20-1; CDR3: SARDNQRFTDTQY
length: 13; J: TRBJ2-5; V: TRBV6-1; CDR3: ASSDQAGGPETQY
length: 15; J: TRBJ2-3; V: TRBV5-1; CDR3: ASSLVRLGSSTDTQY
length: 11; J: TRBJ1-1; V: TRBV5-5; CDR3: ASSWIMNTEAF